This T cell receptor (beta chain) emerged from a study of T cell responses to AZD1222 COVID-19 vaccine. Points from the study as a whole: Repertoires were collected only later (after the peak T cell response had occurred). Clonal diversity was possibly underestimated, and the donors were mostly white British, with more females. Mapped onto spike, vaccine-associated CD4 TCRs spanned it and were dominant at 160-218 and 743-854.

Sequencing used immunoSEQ multiplex PCR; TCRdb keeps in-frame clones, though not all of them. Of 95,000 to 150,000 clones in the sample, approximately 91% were seen once. Per germline, CDR1 SGHTA and CDR2 FQGNSA. The CDR3 has 18 amino acids. With 6 bases clipped from V and 5 bases from J, the junction kept 12 bases outside the gene matches. About this clone itself: Its antigen remains unknown.

This specimen was peripheral blood, taken on day 0 of AZD1222 vaccination. The sequence was obtained from an adult in good health. This chain uses TRBV7-2 with TRBJ2-2; 13 nucleotides match TRBD2. CDR3 coding DNA: TGTGCCAGCAGGACCACTAGCGGGGGGGCCAAGAGGACCGGGGAGCTGTTTTTT. It translates to CASRTTSGGAKRTGELFF. Combining the CDR3 with reference TRBV7-2 and TRBJ2-2 gives the whole variable domain GAGVSQSPSNKVTEKGKDVELRCDPISGHTALYWYRQSLGQGLEFLIYFQGNSAPDKSGLPSDRFSAERTGGSVSTLTIQRTQQEDSAVYLCASRTTSGGAKRTGELFFGEGSRLTVL.